The 5 T cell receptor beta chains below were found in one sample sequenced in a study of long-term antiretroviral therapy in people with HIV. The libraries were made with immunoSEQ v3.0 at survey level. Repertoires were generated with immunoSEQ multiplex PCR, while TCRdb's copy carries only in-frame clones and drops some. In the table there are about 28,000 clones, 87% of which are singletons. This material consisted of unsorted PBMCs, taken 2 years after starting antiretroviral therapy. The receptor source for this set is a man aged 45-65 years with HIV.

The V gene is TRBV28, the J gene TRBJ1-1; TRBD1 is a possible D gene (5 bases). The CDR3 consists of 16 residues. Between the trimmed V and J ends, which lost 7 bases and 5 bases, there was a span of 23 bases. CDR1 and CDR2 from the germline V gene are MDHEN and SYDVKM. CDR3 DNA: TGTGCCAGCATTAACGGAGGGAGGGGTTTTAGTACTGAAGCTTTCTTT. Protein: CASINGGRGFSTEAFF.

CDR3: CASSHDWGTGGYEQYF. For the CDR3, the DNA is TGTGCCAGCAGCCACGATTGGGGGACAGGGGGCTACGAGCAGTACTTC. The rearrangement joins TRBV4-2 to TRBJ2-7; 11 bases fit TRBD1. Trimming cost V 3 bases and J 3 bases; bases outside gene matches: 7. CDR1 is LGHNA, CDR2 YNFKEQ, per germline. The CDR3 contains 16 residues.

This chain links TRBV10-3 with TRBJ1-6; 7 nucleotides align to TRBD1. This CDR3 comprises 15 residues. Losses at the gene ends were 4 bases for V and 6 bases for J; bases not matched to a gene: 6. Germline V gene data show CDR1 as ENHRY and CDR2 as SYGVKD. The CDR3, as DNA: TGTGCCATCAGTGCGTCCGGGACAGCTAATTCACCCCTCCACTTT. Encoded protein: CAISASGTANSPLHF.

The chain joins TRBV19 to TRBJ1-5, with no clear D. CDR1 is LNHDA and CDR2 is SQIVND in the germline V gene (reference sequence). The CDR3 is 14 residues long. The ends were cut back, 2 bases at V and 0 bases at J, with 5 bases in the middle. The CDR3 DNA is TGTGCCAGTAGTATACCGTATAGCAATCAGCCCCAGCATTTT. Translation: CASSIPYSNQPQHF.

The chain links TRBV6-6 to TRBJ1-1; TRBD1 aligns across 8 bases. CDR3 length: 14 amino acids. CDR1 MNHNY and CDR2 SVGAGI come from the germline V gene (reference sequence). Trimming cost V 5 bases and J 5 bases; bases outside gene matches: 7. The CDR3 bases are TGTGCCAGCAGTCATAACAGGGGGGCAACTGAAGCTTTCTTT. Its protein product is CASSHNRGATEAFF.